This record looks at one T cell receptor beta chain sequence and its context. What this receptor recognizes is not known. There are no base qualities to consult, and no much larger clone falls within one base. V is trimmed back by 1 base and J by 3 bases, and the junction contains 6 bases that no gene match accounts for. The CDR3, from cysteine to phenylalanine, totals 16 residues. The sequence is cut down to CDR3 DNA, 48 bases in frame from base 1. Via the germline V gene, CDR1 is SGHTA and CDR2 FQGNSA. The cohort consisted of 670 or so healthy bone marrow donors. At the time of sampling, every cohort member was nominally healthy, though immune exposures that went unrecorded were likely present. The donor tested CMV seronegative and was one of the 352 seronegative cohort members. Each donor provided a peripheral blood sample, and peripheral blood mononuclear cells were used for TCR beta sequencing. Genomic DNA was extracted from the blood cell samples with the Qiagen DNeasy Blood Extraction Kit.

The method was the immunoSEQ multiplex PCR assay. A mixture of 60 forward primers for TCR Vbeta segments and 13 reverse primers for TCR Jbeta segments was used in the multiplex PCR. The CDR3 region of rearranged TCR beta genes was amplified from genomic DNA by a multiplex PCR assay. Amplified TCR beta libraries were sequenced as 87-base-pair reads on the Illumina HiSeq System. Turning to the authors' computational methods: A later analysis tallied 75 million to 95 million unique TCR beta chains across the roughly 610 repertoires, and about 10 million of those chains were shared by two or more donors. To remove PCR and sequencing errors, raw reads were error-corrected and collapsed into unique sequences using a nearest-neighbor algorithm that merged closely related sequences. To assign V, D and J gene segments, CDR3 sequences were aligned to IMGT reference sequences. Each retained sequence needed at least a six-nucleotide match to both a V gene segment and a J gene segment. A rearrangement was called productive if the CDR3 had no stop codons and remained in frame with V and J, and every other rearrangement was called non-productive. Following IMGT convention, CDR3 was defined as the stretch from the second conserved V-encoded cysteine up to the conserved J-encoded phenylalanine. The earlier analysis of some 600 of the donors excluded sequences that lacked an unambiguous match to a single V gene segment. In an earlier analysis of a few hundred of the donors, V segments were called functional above 56.7% productive rearrangements and were called segregating when the between-donor standard deviation exceeded 5%. A statistical classification framework was built to diagnose cytomegalovirus status from the catalog of TCR beta chain sequences. A later analysis assigned V and J genes by comparing TCR nucleotide sequences with IMGT/GENE-DB human TR gene sequences. The TCRdist pipeline was used in a later analysis to assign CDR3 sequences and most-parsimonious VDJ recombination scenarios. In a later analysis, each TCR beta chain was defined by its CDR3 amino acid sequence together with its V-gene family, and reads without a unique V-gene family were excluded. As a way to deal with suspected cross-contamination and a sequencing artifact, a later analysis dropped nearly 600 nucleotide sequences that were highly shared and had low generation probability. In a later analysis, a clonal expansion index for each public chain was calculated from normalized within-repertoire ranks of inferred template counts. Generation probabilities in a later analysis came from a VDJ recombination model fitted to out-of-frame rearrangements, and those results were checked against IGoR. A later analysis scored TCR-TCR, TCR-HLA and TCR-CMV co-occurrence with hypergeometric tests, applying a repertoire-size bias correction to TCR pairs. False discovery rates were estimated in a later analysis by permuting HLA or CMV assignments 20 times. In a later analysis, co-occurring TCRs were grouped using DBSCAN, and TCRdist sequence similarity was added for clustering within HLA-allele-positive subsets. For co-occurrence clustering, repertoires with fewer than 30,000 or more than 120,000 public chains were excluded, along with roughly 5 repertoires with anomalous nucleotide sharing. As stored in TCRdb, this immuneACCESS dataset retains in-frame rearrangements with V and J assigned. A fraction of the clones does not appear; measured against another copy, unresolved V genes explain less than half of the discrepancy, and the remainder lacks a known reason. V and J calls and clone size are as listed in that table; D and trimming were resolved from the DNA. Across this sample there are 100,000 to 150,000 clones, with almost 80% seen only once. The top ten hold approximately 1.6% of the sample.

The data stem from a study of cytomegalovirus exposure and HLA in healthy donors (TCRdb year 2017). Background on the whole study: According to an earlier analysis of around 600 of the donors, 200 million or so T cells yielded over 100 million unique TCR beta sequences and approximately 300 Gb of sequence data. An early release that covered some 640 HLA-typed donors contained around 300 gigabases of sequencing data and tens of millions of unique TCR sequences. Of the 350 to 400 genotyped donors, about 80% fell in the genetic ancestry cluster associated with self-reported Caucasian donors. The study aimed to test whether cataloging public T cell receptors could reveal signatures of past pathogen exposure. Using immunosequencing, the study profiled T cell repertoires from about 650 subjects and related those repertoires to cytomegalovirus serostatus. Along with the approximately 620-subject first cohort, a separate validation cohort of some 130 different subjects was used. To predict cytomegalovirus infection status, the study combined high-throughput TCR immunosequencing, statistical association of individual TCRs with disease status, and machine learning. In a later analysis, previously published TCR beta repertoires from hundreds of donors were re-analyzed and high-resolution HLA genotyping was added so that TCR occurrence patterns could be studied. Rather than drawing on any new phenotypic data, the later analysis identified candidate immune exposures from TCR beta sequences and the way those sequences occurred across donors. An earlier analysis of about 600 of the donors used high-throughput TCR beta sequencing to judge whether each TCR beta V gene segment behaved as functional or pseudogenic. Donor age, sex, ethnicity and CMV serostatus were collected together with the repertoire data. A later genetic analysis used genome-wide SNP genotypes for about 65% of the roughly 700 donors, treating that subset as a discovery cohort. All discovery cohort repertoires had been generated using a single sequencing platform. Class I and class II HLA loci were covered by the typing at four-digit resolution. The number of typed donors differed by locus: 629-630 for A, B, C, DRB1 and DQB1; 522 for DQA1; 606 for DPA1; and approximately 450 for DPB1. Five DR-DQ haplotypes were handled as single units for association and clustering, since linkage in the cohort was strong. Among some 410 genotyped donors of the cohort, an average of around 250,000 unique TCR beta nucleotide sequences was sequenced per donor, of which roughly 18% were non-productive. The research as a whole found: According to a later analysis, TCR association rates differed among HLA loci, with DRB1 alleles showing the most associated TCRs and HLA-C alleles showing the fewest. Over 15 rarely observed V segments, including chromosome 9 orphons, were excluded from the earlier analysis of about 610 of the donors because counts were too low. Across donors, most TCR sequences were observed very rarely, whereas some public TCRs were present in many individuals. A further reported finding was that TCR beta sequences accurately predicted the HLA-A and HLA-B alleles for most subjects in the first cohort. Because HLA typing was missing for some donors at each locus, association tests included only the typed subset. A later analysis found that most CMV-associated TCR beta chains appeared HLA-restricted, with HLA associations seemingly driven largely by CMV exposure. The study gave a list of about 160 TCR beta chains associated with cytomegalovirus. In a later analysis, HLA-associated TCR beta chains showed more clonal expansion and lower generation probabilities than non-associated chains that were equally common. Some IMGT-functional V segments, including TRBV6-2 and TRBV6-3, could not be distinguished by the 87-base-pair reads and were therefore excluded. Linkage disequilibrium might explain the correlated functional status among segregating V segments, but an unknown experimental factor could not be excluded. Roughly uniform sequencing depth across donors was assumed in presence/absence analyses, although this assumption may not hold. This cohort had only TCR beta chains sequenced, and the lack of alpha or paired-chain data limited which features could be detected. Strong co-occurrence of HLA alleles, especially DR and DQ, made assigning TCR associations to individual alleles difficult. The authors suggested that the approach could potentially be extended to other disease states and immunological phenotypes. In a later genetic analysis, a missense DCLRE1C variant was associated with V-gene and J-gene trimming of TCR beta chains, and the association was replicated in an independent cohort. A few of the identified cytomegalovirus-associated TCR beta chains were confirmed in vitro to be specific for cytomegalovirus antigens. Cytomegalovirus status was reported to be diagnosed by the classifier with high specificity and sensitivity in both the original and validation cohorts. A cluster of highly shared sequence variants was judged likely to be a technical artifact of the sequencing pipeline. Specific HLA alleles were associated with roughly 16,000 TCR beta sequences at a false discovery rate of 0.05 in a later analysis. A later analysis reported that several top co-occurrence clusters appeared linked to parvovirus B19, influenza, CMV and Epstein-Barr virus. CMV serostatus was the only immune exposure information available for the cohort. A later genetic analysis reported fewer N-insertions in productive TCRs among donors in an Asian-associated ancestry cluster than the roughly 650-donor mean. In an earlier analysis of some 500 of the donors, most TCR beta V segments were observed in productive rearrangements about 87% or about 30% of the time, broadly matching IMGT annotations.

The clonotype comes from a female donor in good health and CMV-seronegative. Recombination linked TRBV7-2 to TRBJ2-7; 10 middle bases align to TRBD2. The sequenced sample consisted of PBMCs. For the CDR3, the sequence is CASSLVASGGIYEQYF. The DNA sequence is given as TGTGCCAGCAGCTTAGTGGCTAGCGGGGGAATCTACGAGCAGTACTTC.